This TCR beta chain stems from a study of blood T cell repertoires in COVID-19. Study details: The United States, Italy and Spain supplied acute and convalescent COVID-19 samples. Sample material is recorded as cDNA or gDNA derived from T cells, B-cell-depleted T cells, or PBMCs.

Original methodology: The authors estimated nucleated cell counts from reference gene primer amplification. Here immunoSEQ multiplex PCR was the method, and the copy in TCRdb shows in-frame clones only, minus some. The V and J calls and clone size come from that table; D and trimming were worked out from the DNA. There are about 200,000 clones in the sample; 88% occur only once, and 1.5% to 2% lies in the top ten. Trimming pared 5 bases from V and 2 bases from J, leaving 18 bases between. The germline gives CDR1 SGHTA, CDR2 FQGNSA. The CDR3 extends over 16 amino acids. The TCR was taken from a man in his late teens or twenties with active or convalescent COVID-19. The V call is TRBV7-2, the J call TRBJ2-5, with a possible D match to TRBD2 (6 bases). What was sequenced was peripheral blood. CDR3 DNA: TGTGCCAGCAGCGTCCGTCTAGCGCAAAGACAAGAGACCCAGTACTTC. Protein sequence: CASSVRLAQRQETQYF.